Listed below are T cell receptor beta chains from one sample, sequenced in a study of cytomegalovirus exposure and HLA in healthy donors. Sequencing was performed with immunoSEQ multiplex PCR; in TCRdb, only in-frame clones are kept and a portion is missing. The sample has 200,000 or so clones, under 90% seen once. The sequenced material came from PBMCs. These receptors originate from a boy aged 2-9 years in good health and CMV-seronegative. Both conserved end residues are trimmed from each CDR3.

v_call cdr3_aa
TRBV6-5 ASSSPTPNTEAF
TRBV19 ASSIEGQALYGYT
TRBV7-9 ASSLDWNSGGGMNEQF
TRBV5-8 ASSFIRSSGANVLT
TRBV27 ATSGGGELF
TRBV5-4 ASSLDLGAAYEQY
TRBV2 ASSGTGGSDTEAF
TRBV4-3 ASSQGPRDTQY
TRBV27 ASSRTTWGLGTQY
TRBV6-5 ASSYSRVPSTDTQY
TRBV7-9 ASSLSTTGEKLF
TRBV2 ASVLERGRGYGYT
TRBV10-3 AISGSGRGDYGYT
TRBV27 ASSFVADRDTQY
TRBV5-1 ASSSGQGAPYEQY
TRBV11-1 ASSHSGGTTDTQY
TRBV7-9 ASSLTQTYEQY
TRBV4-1 ASSQVGSGEQY
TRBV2 ASKQDSPSSYEQY
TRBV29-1 SVPGQESNSPLH
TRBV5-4 ASSLGRVPGYT
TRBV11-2 ASSGYRGPNSPLH
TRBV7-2 ASSWNRDSYGYT
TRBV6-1 ASSEYRLGQEDYGYT
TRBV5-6 ASSAAPGTGVGYT
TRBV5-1 ASRVSSGANVLT
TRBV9 AGPGKLGTQY
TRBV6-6 ASSHSIYEQY
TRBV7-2 ASSLIYSGTANTQY
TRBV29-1 SVVYGDQGQGDEQF
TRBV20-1 SAGWGNGNP
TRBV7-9 ASCRGQGIRDTIY